Below are 24 T cell receptor beta chains sequenced from a single sample in a study of T cells in women clearing cervical HPV infection. Sequencing was performed with immunoSEQ multiplex PCR; in TCRdb, only in-frame clones are kept and a portion is missing. In all, the sample yields some 30,000 clones. The sequenced sample consisted of blood buffy coat. The source of these receptors is a woman between 18 and 70 years old with a cervical HPV16 infection that either progressed to CIN3+ or cleared (not recorded which).

With respect to this clone: The read ends 3 residues shy of where the CDR3 ends; the end is completed using the germline J gene. This sequence joins TRBV7-3 and TRBJ2-5; D possibly corresponds to TRBD1 (8 bases). Germline loops: CDR1 SGHTA, CDR2 FQGTGA. The CDR3 is 15 residues long. The CDR3 bases that were read are TGTGCCAGCAGCTCAGGGGGCGGGGGCACAGATACC. Translating gives CASSSGGGGTDT. In full, the CDR3 is CASSSGGGGTDTQYF.

Turning to this clone: From the germline J gene comes the end of the CDR3, since the read stops 3 residues before it. V and J are TRBV7-8 and TRBJ1-5, with D possibly being TRBD1 (6 bases). Trimming removed 1 base from V and 5 bases from J, with 15 bases in between. Germline loops: CDR1 SGHVS, CDR2 FQNEAQ. The CDR3 has 16 residues. The CDR3 sequence is CASSLERTAFYQPQHF. Partial CDR3 DNA: TGTGCCAGCAGCTTAGAAAGGACAGCTTTTTATCAGCCC. The complete variable domain, with remaining parts taken from reference TRBV7-8 and TRBJ1-5, reads GAGVSQSPRYKVAKRGQDVALRCDPISGHVSLFWYQQALGQGPEFLTYFQNEAQLDKSGLPSDRFFAERPEGSVSTLKIQRTQQEDSAVYLCASSLERTAFYQPQHFGDGTRLSIL.

This chain's CDR3 is CASSLDRENQPQHF. Incomplete CDR3 DNA: TGCGCCAGCAGCTTGGACAGGGAGAATCAGCCC. This sequence joins TRBV5-1 and TRBJ1-5, with D possibly being TRBD1 (6 bases). The read gets to within 3 residues of the CDR3 end, and the germline J gene fills in the rest. Trimming removed 0 bases at V and 4 bases at J, with 8 bases between. The CDR3 is 14 residues long. Germline V gene data show CDR1 as SGHRS and CDR2 as YFSETQ.

As concerns this clone: The missing CDR3 end, 3 residues past where the read stops, is filled in from the germline J gene. The J gene is TRBJ2-3, the V gene TRBV19; TRBD2 might be the D (6 bases). This CDR3 is 16 amino acids long. Germline CDR1 LNHDA, CDR2 SQIVND (reference sequence). V lost 4 bases and J 0 bases, leaving 14 bases between the germline ends. The covered CDR3 bases are TGTGCCAGTAGTACACGAATAGCGGAGAGCACAGATACG. This codes for CASSTRIAESTDT. The CDR3 reads in full as CASSTRIAESTDTQYF.

Of note for this clone: The observed sequence ends 3 residues before the CDR3 terminus, with the missing tail filled in from the germline J gene. The V call is TRBV10-3, the J call TRBJ2-7; no reliable D call. This CDR3 region has 16 residues. V lost 4 bases and J lost 0, with 16 bases in between. The germline gives CDR1 ENHRY, CDR2 SYGVKD. The CDR3 DNA, read in part, is TGTGCCATCAGTGGGGCTCAGCCGACGAGCTCCTACGAG. Translated: CAISGAQPTSSYE. The CDR3, in full, reads CAISGAQPTSSYEQYF.

As regards this clone: The read terminates 3 residues before the CDR3 end, so the remaining end is supplied by the germline J gene. This rearrangement joins TRBV18 to TRBJ1-2; D not certain. The CDR3 has 13 residues. The germline CDR1 and CDR2 sequences are KGHSH and LQKENI. The CDR3 spells CASSPATKNIYTF. CDR3 DNA, as far as it was read: TGTGCCAGCTCACCGGCAACCAAAAACATC. The full variable domain, in which reference TRBV18 and TRBJ1-2 provide the parts outside the CDR3, is NAGVMQNPRHLVRRRGQEARLRCSPMKGHSHVYWYRQLPEEGLKFMVYLQKENIIDESGMPKERFSAEFPKEGPSILRIQQVVRGDSAAYFCASSPATKNIYTFGSGTRLTVV.

This CDR3 reads CASSSGTGTGELFF. CDR3 DNA (partial): TGTGCCAGCAGCTCCGGGACAGGGACCGGGGAG. V gene TRBV7-6 combines with J gene TRBJ2-2; TRBD1 matches 9 bases. The read gets to within 3 residues of the CDR3 end, and the germline J gene fills in the rest. The CDR3 runs to 14 residues. Per the germline V gene, CDR1 is SGHVS and CDR2 is FNYEAQ. J lost 5 bases, V lost 4 bases, and 2 bases had no gene match.

A note on this clone: The CDR3 is cut off 3 residues early in the read; its end comes from the germline J gene. This chain links TRBV5-1 with TRBJ1-4; D perhaps matches TRBD1 (6 bases). The CDR3 consists of 14 residues. From germline, CDR1 is SGHRS and CDR2 YFSETQ. Trimming removed 6 bases from V and 3 bases from J, with 12 bases in between. The covered CDR3 bases are TGCGCCAGCAATAGTGGACAGCCTAATGAAAAA. This translates into CASNSGQPNEK. The full CDR3 protein is CASNSGQPNEKLFF. Combining the CDR3 with reference TRBV5-1 and TRBJ1-4 gives the whole variable domain KAGVTQTPRYLIKTRGQQVTLSCSPISGHRSVSWYQQTPGQGLQFLFEYFSETQRNKGNFPGRFSGRQFSNSRSEMNVSTLELGDSALYLCASNSGQPNEKLFFGSGTQLSVL.

Details on this clone: Coverage ceases 3 residues before the CDR3 finishes, and the germline J gene fills in the end. The chain links TRBV6-2 or TRBV6-3 to TRBJ2-3; D may be TRBD2 (6 bases). The germline V gene encodes CDR1 MNHEY and CDR2 SVGEGT. The CDR3 extends over 13 amino acids. CDR3 DNA, as far as it was read: TGTGCCAGCAGCACCGGCGCGCCGGGGGCG. Its translation: CASSTGAPGA. The whole CDR3 sequence is CASSTGAPGAQYF.

Concerning this clone itself: The CDR3 end is not reached by the read, which stops 3 residues before it; the germline J gene fills it in. The gene calls are TRBV19 and TRBJ2-3, with 8 bases identical to TRBD1. The germline V gene has CDR1 LNHDA and CDR2 SQIVND (reference sequence). The CDR3 consists of 14 residues. This chain's CDR3 is CASSASPGTGAQYF. The sequenced CDR3 bases are TGTGCCAGTAGTGCCAGTCCCGGGACAGGCGCG.

As concerns this clone: The sequence runs out 3 residues before the end of the CDR3; the remainder is reconstructed from the germline J gene. The chain is built from TRBV20-1 and TRBJ2-3, with 12 nucleotides matching TRBD2. The CDR3 runs 14 residues. Germline CDR1 DFQATT, CDR2 SNEGSKA (reference sequence). The sequenced part of the CDR3 DNA is TGCAGTGCCCAGCTAGCGGGGGGGCCTGAAACG. Protein sequence: CSAQLAGGPET. Given in full, the CDR3 is CSAQLAGGPETQYF.

Turning to this clone: The CDR3 extends 3 residues past the end of the read, so its final part is completed from the germline J gene. The chain joins TRBV10-3 to TRBJ1-1, with TRBD1 matching over 8 bases. This CDR3 region has 13 residues. CDR1 and CDR2 (germline): ENHRY, SYGVKD. The trim removed 11 bases at V and 0 bases at J, leaving 5 bases unmatched. Here the CDR3 reads CAGKQGVNTEAFF. The part of the CDR3 DNA that was read is TGTGCCGGCAAACAGGGGGTGAACACTGAA.

Comments on this clone: The read halts 3 residues ahead of the CDR3 end, with the missing end drawn from the germline J gene. The chain is built from TRBV7-2 and TRBJ2-5; D not certain. Germline V gives CDR1 SGHTA, CDR2 FQGNSA. V was cut by 5 bases and J by 1 base, with 14 bases left in between. The CDR3 totals 15 residues. The CDR3 sequence is CASSRTPGGQETQYF. CDR3 DNA (partial): TGTGCCAGCAGCCGTACCCCTGGCGGCCAAGAGACC. Complete variable domain (other parts from reference TRBV7-2 and TRBJ2-5): GAGVSQSPSNKVTEKGKDVELRCDPISGHTALYWYRQSLGQGLEFLIYFQGNSAPDKSGLPSDRFSAERTGGSVSTLTIQRTQQEDSAVYLCASSRTPGGQETQYFGPGTRLLVL.

Turning to this clone: The read falls 3 residues short of the CDR3 end, and the missing part is taken from the germline J gene. The chain links TRBV29-1 to TRBJ2-7; possible D gene TRBD1, 6 bases. Trimming took 7 bases from V and 1 from J, leaving 14 bases between them. Germline V lookup: CDR1 SQVTM, CDR2 ANQGSEA. CDR3 size: 13 residues. The CDR3 region is CSAGRDTSYEQYF. The CDR3 bases that were read are TGCAGCGCCGGCCGGGACACATCCTACGAG.

As for this clone: The read is 3 residues too short to cover the CDR3 end, so that end is filled in from the germline J gene. This rearrangement joins TRBV20-1 to TRBJ2-3; tentative D call: TRBD1 (5 bases). The CDR3 covers 15 residues. Germline CDR1 is DFQATT and CDR2 is SNEGSKA (reference sequence). This CDR3 reads CSALNDSWYQETQYF. The CDR3 DNA, read in part, is TGCAGTGCTCTAAATGACAGTTGGTACCAAGAGACG.

Regarding this clone: The CDR3 extends 3 residues past the end of the read, so its final part is completed from the germline J gene. The sample has other DNA sequences that encode this CDR3 too. The chain has TRBV6-1 and TRBJ1-3; TRBD1 is a possible D gene (5 bases). Germline CDR1 and CDR2: MNHNS and SASEGT. This CDR3 is built from 15 residues. CDR3 bases read: TGTGCCAGCAGTGAAGCTATCCAGGGAAGTATGGTT. Encoded protein: CASSEAIQGSMV. In full, the CDR3 is CASSEAIQGSMVIYF.

Comment on this clone: The CDR3 end falls 3 residues outside the read, so it is completed with the germline J gene. The V call is TRBV19, the J call TRBJ2-1, with TRBD2 matching 10 bases. The germline gives CDR1 LNHDA, CDR2 SQIVND (reference sequence). V dropped 3 bases and J dropped 3; count of bases not matched to a gene: 8. The CDR3 has 17 residues. The CDR3 sequence: CASSMIQSGRVYNEQFF. CDR3 bases read: TGTGCCAGTAGTATGATCCAAAGCGGGAGGGTCTACAATGAG.

Note on this clone: The read halts 3 residues ahead of the CDR3 end, with the missing end drawn from the germline J gene. The chain uses TRBV5-1 and TRBJ2-3; tentatively, D is TRBD1 (5 bases). The CDR3 totals 15 residues. Germline-derived CDR1 and CDR2 are SGHRS and YFSETQ. Trimming pared 2 bases from V and 1 base from J, leaving 11 bases between. The CDR3 bases that were read are TGCGCCAGCAGCTTATCAGGGATCGGCACAGATACG. Its protein is CASSLSGIGTDT. The whole CDR3 protein reads CASSLSGIGTDTQYF.

With respect to this clone: At one end the junction does not follow the germline gene, possibly because of a read error. CDR3 DNA (partial): TGTGCCAGCAGCTTAGCACAGGGTACAGGCACTGGA. This gives the protein CASSLAQGTGTG. The whole CDR3 sequence reads CASSLAQGTGTGAFF. The chain combines TRBV7-8 with TRBJ1-1, with D perhaps TRBD1 (6 bases). The read finishes 3 residues shy of the CDR3 end, and the germline J gene is used to complete it. The CDR3 extends over 15 amino acids. Looked up from germline, CDR1 is SGHVS and CDR2 is FQNEAQ.

Concerning this clone: The CDR3 end is not reached by the read, which stops 3 residues before it; the germline J gene fills it in. The V gene is TRBV20-1, the J gene TRBJ1-5; 8 bases align to TRBD1. The junction had 6 bases not matched to a gene; V was cut back by 5 bases and J by 6 bases. Germline CDR1 reads DFQATT; CDR2 reads SNEGSKA (reference sequence). This CDR3 comprises 13 residues. CDR3 DNA, as far as it was read: TGCAGTGCTCCGGACAGGGCGCCTCAGCCC. Its protein product is CSAPDRAPQP. The entire CDR3 protein is CSAPDRAPQPQHF.

Regarding this clone: The read finishes 3 residues shy of the CDR3 end, and the germline J gene is used to complete it. The chain links TRBV6-2 or TRBV6-3 to TRBJ1-5; TRBD1 matches 8 bases. CDR1 MNHEY and CDR2 SVGEGT come from the germline V gene. The CDR3 is 16 amino acids. Trimming at V came to 6 bases and at J to 7 bases, leaving 14 bases not matched to a gene. The CDR3 DNA, read in part, is TGTGCCAGCAGCCGACCGGCTGGACAGGGAGTCCAGCCC. Protein product: CASSRPAGQGVQP. In full, the CDR3 is CASSRPAGQGVQPQHF.

As to this clone: The read comes to an end 3 residues before the CDR3 does, leaving the germline J gene to fill in the end. The chain combines TRBV19 with TRBJ2-3; 7 bases are shared with TRBD1. Germline CDR1 and CDR2: LNHDA and SQIVND (reference sequence). The CDR3 sequence is 15 residues long. CDR3 sequence reads: CASRTSDRAQGPQYF. CDR3 bases read: TGTGCCAGTAGGACGTCTGACAGGGCACAAGGGCCG. The entire variable domain, with the rest obtained from reference TRBV19 and TRBJ2-3, is as follows: DGGITQSPKYLFRKEGQNVTLSCEQNLNHDAMYWYRQDPGQGLRLIYYSQIVNDFQKGDIAEGYSVSREKKESFPLTVTSAQKNPTAFYLCASRTSDRAQGPQYFGPGTRLTVL.

About this clone: The missing CDR3 end, 3 residues past where the read stops, is filled in from the germline J gene. This rearrangement joins TRBV12-3 or TRBV12-4 to TRBJ2-5; D ambiguous. The V end was cut by 5 bases, the J end by 4 bases, with 14 bases between. The CDR3 contains 14 residues. The sequenced part of the CDR3 DNA is TGTGCCAGCAGTCCAACGACTGAGAGAGAGACC. It translates to CASSPTTERET. The full CDR3 protein reads CASSPTTERETQYF.

The DNA read from the CDR3 is TGTGCCAGCTCACAAACAGGGCGGTCCTACGAC. Its protein product is CASSQTGRSYD. The complete CDR3 protein is CASSQTGRSYDYTF. The rearrangement joins TRBV18 to TRBJ1-2, with D possibly matching TRBD1 (6 bases). The DNA ends 3 residues before the CDR3 does, and the rest of the CDR3 is filled in from the germline J gene. The CDR3 sequence is 14 residues long. The germline V gene encodes CDR1 KGHSH and CDR2 LQKENI.